The sequence of this T cell receptor (beta chain) was determined in a study of blood T cell repertoires in COVID-19. Overall study: Samples representing acute and convalescent COVID-19 were sourced from the United States, Italy and Spain. Sample material is recorded as cDNA or gDNA derived from T cells, B-cell-depleted T cells, or PBMCs.

The CDR3 has 13 residues. V dropped 6 bases and J dropped 6 bases, with 11 bases sitting between them. The V gene's germline CDR1 is MGHRA and CDR2 YSYEKL. How the authors handled the data: It was from reference gene primer amplification that nucleated cell counts were estimated. Generated by immunoSEQ multiplex PCR, the TCRdb table keeps only in-frame clones and is missing some. D and trimming come from the DNA, and the V and J calls and clone size come from that table. The repertoire holds 140,000 or so clones, with over 65% as singletons. This chain uses TRBV4-1 with TRBJ2-2, with no clear D. The sample was peripheral blood. This clonotype was obtained from a human donor in a cohort sampled during active COVID-19. CDR3 in DNA: TGCGCCAGCAGTTATGCCGAGCCCGGGGAGCTGTTTTTT. It specifies CASSYAEPGELFF.